This TCR beta chain is from a study of blood T cell repertoires in COVID-19. Whole-study context: The analysed material was cDNA or gDNA that came from T cells, B-cell-depleted T cells, or PBMCs.

Authors' processing steps: By means of reference gene primer amplification, nucleated cell counts were estimated. Produced via immunoSEQ multiplex PCR; TCRdb's table is partial and in-frame only. V and J calls and clone size are as listed in that table; D and trimming were resolved from the DNA. The sample lists about 120,000 clones, approximately 87% occurring once. From germline, CDR1 is SGHRS and CDR2 YFSETQ. Trimming took off 4 bases at V and 5 bases at J, with 8 bases between the two ends. CDR3 length equals 12 residues. The chain links TRBV5-1 to TRBJ2-3, with D possibly being TRBD1 (5 bases). The sequencing sample was made of peripheral blood. This TCR was recovered from a woman in her fifties or sixties with acute or convalescent COVID-19. CDR3 residues: CASSRDRDTQYF. CDR3 DNA: TGCGCCAGCAGCCGTGACAGAGATACGCAGTATTTT. Combining the CDR3 with reference TRBV5-1 and TRBJ2-3 gives the whole variable domain KAGVTQTPRYLIKTRGQQVTLSCSPISGHRSVSWYQQTPGQGLQFLFEYFSETQRNKGNFPGRFSGRQFSNSRSEMNVSTLELGDSALYLCASSRDRDTQYFGPGTRLTVL.